Below, 6 T cell receptor beta chains from the same sample are listed, as sequenced in a study of blood T cell repertoires in COVID-19. Here immunoSEQ multiplex PCR was the method, and the copy in TCRdb shows in-frame clones only, minus some. The sample contains 100,000 to 150,000 clones, around 80% of which appear only once. Sequenced: peripheral blood. These receptors were obtained from a man aged 50 to 59 with acute or convalescent COVID-19.

This clone was detected once. The rearrangement links TRBV5-1 to TRBJ1-2; the match to TRBD1 covers 10 bases. This CDR3 has 15 amino acids. The ends lost 0 bases at V and 4 bases at J; junction bases unmatched: 3. Germline V gene lookup returns CDR1 SGHRS and CDR2 YFSETQ. This CDR3 is CASSLGQGAVYGYTF. The DNA for the CDR3 is TGCGCCAGCAGCTTGGGACAGGGGGCAGTCTATGGCTACACCTTC.

The rearrangement joins TRBV7-9 to TRBJ1-1; 7 bases match TRBD1. The CDR3 runs 15 residues. V shed 5 bases, J shed 1 base, and the junction held 7 bases outside the gene matches. Germline CDR1 reads SEHNR; CDR2 reads FQNEAQ (reference sequence). This chain's CDR3 is CASSPTQGRNTEAFF. The CDR3 DNA reads TGTGCCAGCAGCCCCACACAGGGGAGGAACACTGAAGCTTTCTTT.

This chain connects TRBV28 to TRBJ2-7, with 7 bases matching TRBD2. Germline CDR1 reads MDHEN; CDR2 reads SYDVKM. CDR3 length equals 15 residues. V lost 3 bases, J lost 3 bases, and 8 bases stayed unmatched. CDR3 nucleotides: TGTGCCAGCAGTTTCCCTATGCGGGGGAACTACGAGCAGTACTTC. This translates into CASSFPMRGNYEQYF.

This chain uses TRBV5-1 with TRBJ1-6; D is possibly TRBD1 (6 bases). CDR3 size: 15 residues. V lost 0 bases, J lost 6 bases, and 10 bases lay in between. Germline values: CDR1 SGHRS, CDR2 YFSETQ. CDR3 in DNA: TGCGCCAGCAGCTTGGTACAGGGCCTTAATTCACCCCTCCACTTT. Amino acid sequence: CASSLVQGLNSPLHF. The whole variable domain, filled in from reference TRBV5-1 and TRBJ1-6, reads KAGVTQTPRYLIKTRGQQVTLSCSPISGHRSVSWYQQTPGQGLQFLFEYFSETQRNKGNFPGRFSGRQFSNSRSEMNVSTLELGDSALYLCASSLVQGLNSPLHFGNGTRLTVT.

This clone has just one count. The chain employs TRBV19 and TRBJ2-1; 9 bases line up with TRBD1. CDR3 length: 15 amino acids. Per the germline V gene, CDR1 is LNHDA and CDR2 is SQIVND (reference sequence). V lost 6 bases and J lost 8; bases outside the gene matches: 11. The CDR3 DNA reads as TGTGCCAGTAGGGACAGGGGTTTAGGTACCGATGAGCAGTTCTTC. Encoded protein: CASRDRGLGTDEQFF. The full variable domain, rest sourced from reference TRBV19 and TRBJ2-1, is DGGITQSPKYLFRKEGQNVTLSCEQNLNHDAMYWYRQDPGQGLRLIYYSQIVNDFQKGDIAEGYSVSREKKESFPLTVTSAQKNPTAFYLCASRDRGLGTDEQFFGPGTRLTVL.

The V gene is TRBV5-8, the J gene TRBJ2-2; possible D gene TRBD2, 7 bases. Deletions cut 6 bases from V and 5 bases from J, with 17 bases between. The germline V gene encodes CDR1 SGHTS and CDR2 YDEGEE. There are 15 residues in the CDR3. Here the CDR3 DNA reads TGTGCCAGCACCCCAACAGGGAGGGAGACCGGGGAGCTGTTTTTT. It yields the protein CASTPTGRETGELFF.